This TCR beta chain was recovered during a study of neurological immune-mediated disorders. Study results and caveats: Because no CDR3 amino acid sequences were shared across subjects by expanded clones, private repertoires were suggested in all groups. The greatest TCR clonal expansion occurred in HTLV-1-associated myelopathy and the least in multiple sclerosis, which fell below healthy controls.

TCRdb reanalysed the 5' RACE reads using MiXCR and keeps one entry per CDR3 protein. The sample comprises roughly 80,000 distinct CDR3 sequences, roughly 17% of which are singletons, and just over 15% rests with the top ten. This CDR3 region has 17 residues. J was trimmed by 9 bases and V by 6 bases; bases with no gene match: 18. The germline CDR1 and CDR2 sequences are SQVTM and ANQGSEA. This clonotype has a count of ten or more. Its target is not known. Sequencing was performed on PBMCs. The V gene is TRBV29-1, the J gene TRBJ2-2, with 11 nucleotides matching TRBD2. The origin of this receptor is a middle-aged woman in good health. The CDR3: CSVGEKQTSGAFRELFF. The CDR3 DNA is TGCAGCGTCGGAGAGAAGCAGACTAGCGGGGCATTCCGGGAGCTGTTTTTT.